The T cell receptor (beta chain) described here comes from a study of regulatory T cells in long-lasting Graves disease. General study findings and limits: Persistent disease favored TRBV28, TRBJ1-2 and TRBJ2-5.

V lost 6 bases, J lost 2 bases, and 17 bases lay in between. The CDR3 consists of 16 residues. The germline CDR1 and CDR2 sequences are MNHEY and SMNVEV (reference sequence). CDR3 regions were amplified by Arm-PCR using iRepertoire HTBI primers to build TCR beta libraries. Each CDR3 protein is one row after TCRdb ran MiXCR on the multiplex PCR reads. The sample gives about 540,000 distinct CDR3 sequences, roughly 14% of which show up once; roughly a tenth is in the top ten. Time point noted: newly diagnosed GD, antithyroid drugs for less than 3 months. The TCR library was made from RNA that had been extracted from PBMCs in TRIzol. This clonotype came up many times. Its target is unknown. The data also belong to a second study, concerning T cells in Graves' hyperthyroidism and ophthalmopathy.

This clonotype originated in a man younger than 40 with Graves disease. This sequence joins TRBV27 and TRBJ1-5, with D possibly being TRBD1 (5 bases). Material: peripheral blood mononuclear cells (PBMCs), obtained at new diagnosis, from a patient treated with antithyroid drugs. This CDR3 is CASSNGMDIGNQPQHF. DNA for the CDR3: TGTGCCAGCAGCAATGGCATGGACATAGGCAATCAGCCCCAGCATTTT.